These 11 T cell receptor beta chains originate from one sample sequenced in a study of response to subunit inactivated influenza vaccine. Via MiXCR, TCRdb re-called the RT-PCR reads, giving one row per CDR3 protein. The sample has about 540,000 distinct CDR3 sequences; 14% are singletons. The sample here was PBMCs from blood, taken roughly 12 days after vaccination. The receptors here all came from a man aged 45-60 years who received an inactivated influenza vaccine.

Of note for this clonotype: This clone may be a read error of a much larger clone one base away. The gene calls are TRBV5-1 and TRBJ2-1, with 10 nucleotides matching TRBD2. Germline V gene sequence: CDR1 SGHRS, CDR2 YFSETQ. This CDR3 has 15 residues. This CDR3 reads CAGSLASGSYNEQFF. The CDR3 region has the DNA TGCGCCGGCAGCTTGGCTAGCGGGAGTTACAATGAGCAGTTCTTC.

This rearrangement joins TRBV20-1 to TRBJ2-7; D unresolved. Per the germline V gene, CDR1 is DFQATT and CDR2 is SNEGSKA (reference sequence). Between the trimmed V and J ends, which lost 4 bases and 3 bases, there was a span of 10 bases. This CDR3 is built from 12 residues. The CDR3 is CSATLIYYEQYF. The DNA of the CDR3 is TGCAGTGCTACCTTAATTTACTACGAGCAGTACTTC.

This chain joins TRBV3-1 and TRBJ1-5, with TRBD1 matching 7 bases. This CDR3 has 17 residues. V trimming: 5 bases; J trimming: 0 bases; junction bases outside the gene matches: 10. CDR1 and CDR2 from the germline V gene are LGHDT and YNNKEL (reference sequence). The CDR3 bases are TGTGCCAGCAGCACTCGGGACAGCCTTATTAGCAATCAGCCCCAGCATTTT. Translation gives CASSTRDSLISNQPQHF. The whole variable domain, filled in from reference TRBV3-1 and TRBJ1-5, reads DTAVSQTPKYLVTQMGNDKSIKCEQNLGHDTMYWYKQDSKKFLKIMFSYNNKELIINETVPNRFSPKSPDKAHLNLHINSLELGDSAVYFCASSTRDSLISNQPQHFGDGTRLSIL.

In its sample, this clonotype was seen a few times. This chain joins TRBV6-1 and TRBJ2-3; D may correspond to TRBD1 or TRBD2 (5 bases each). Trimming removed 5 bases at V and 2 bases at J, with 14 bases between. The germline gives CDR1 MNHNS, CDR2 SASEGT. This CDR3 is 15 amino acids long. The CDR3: CASSRAGTHTDTQYF. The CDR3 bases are TGTGCCAGCAGTCGAGCCGGGACGCACACAGATACGCAGTATTTT.

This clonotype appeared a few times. The CDR3 reads CASSQEQGLFYEQYF. The DNA of the CDR3 is TGTGCCAGCAGCCAAGAACAGGGCTTGTTCTACGAGCAGTACTTC. This rearrangement joins TRBV4-2 to TRBJ2-7; TRBD1 is a possible D gene (6 bases). Germline V lookup: CDR1 LGHNA, CDR2 YNFKEQ. Trimming removed 0 bases from V and 3 bases from J, with 12 bases in between. CDR3 length equals 15 residues.

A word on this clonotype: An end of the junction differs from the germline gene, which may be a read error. This chain's CDR3 is CARSAQRGPQETQYF. The CDR3 nucleotides are TGTGCCAGAAGCGCACAGCGGGGTCCACAAGAGACCCAGTACTTC. The chain uses TRBV9 and TRBJ2-5; TRBD2 matches 7 bases. The CDR3 loop spans 15 amino acids. Germline V gene lookup returns CDR1 SGDLS and CDR2 YYNGEE.

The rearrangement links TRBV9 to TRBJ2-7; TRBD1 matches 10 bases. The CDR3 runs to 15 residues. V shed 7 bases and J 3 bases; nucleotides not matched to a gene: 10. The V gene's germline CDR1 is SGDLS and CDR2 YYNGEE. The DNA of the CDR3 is TGTGCCAGCGCTGCGGCCGGACAGGGGGGCTACGAGCAGTACTTC. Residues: CASAAAGQGGYEQYF.

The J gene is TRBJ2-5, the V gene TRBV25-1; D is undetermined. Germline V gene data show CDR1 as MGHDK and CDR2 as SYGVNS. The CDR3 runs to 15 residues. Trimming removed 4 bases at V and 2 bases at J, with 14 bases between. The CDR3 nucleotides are TGTGCCAGCAGTGGCGATAAAGTCTATCAAGAGACCCAGTACTTC. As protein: CASSGDKVYQETQYF.

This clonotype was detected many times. The DNA of the CDR3 is TGCAGTGCTAAAGCCGTGGCGGGACAGCCCCAGCATTTT. Translation gives CSAKAVAGQPQHF. V usage is TRBV20-1 and J usage is TRBJ1-5; no definite D call. Germline V gene sequence: CDR1 DFQATT, CDR2 SNEGSKA (reference sequence). CDR3 length equals 13 residues. V was shortened by 4 bases and J by 7 bases, with 14 bases between the two germline ends.

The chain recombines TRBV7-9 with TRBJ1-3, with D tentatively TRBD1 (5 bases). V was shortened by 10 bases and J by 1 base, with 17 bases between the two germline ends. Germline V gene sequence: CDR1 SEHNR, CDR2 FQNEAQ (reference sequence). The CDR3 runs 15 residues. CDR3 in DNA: TGTGCCACCTCCCCCCAGGGTGTATCTGGAAACACCATATATTTT. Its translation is CATSPQGVSGNTIYF.

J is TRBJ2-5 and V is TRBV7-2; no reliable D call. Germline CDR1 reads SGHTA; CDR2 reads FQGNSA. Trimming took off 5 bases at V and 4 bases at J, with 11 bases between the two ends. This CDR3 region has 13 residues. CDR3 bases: TGTGCCAGCAGCCCCCGGACCCGAGAGACCCAGTACTTC. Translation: CASSPRTRETQYF.